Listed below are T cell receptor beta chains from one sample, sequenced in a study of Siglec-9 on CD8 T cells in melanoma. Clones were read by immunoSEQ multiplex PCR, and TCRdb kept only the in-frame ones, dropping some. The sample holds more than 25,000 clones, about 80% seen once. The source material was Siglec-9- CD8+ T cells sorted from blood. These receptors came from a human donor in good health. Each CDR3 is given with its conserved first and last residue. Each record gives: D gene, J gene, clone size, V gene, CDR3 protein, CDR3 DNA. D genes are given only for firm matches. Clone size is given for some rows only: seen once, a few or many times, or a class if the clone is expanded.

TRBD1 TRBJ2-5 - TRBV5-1 CASSLGWTGEYETQYF TGCGCCAGCAGCTTGGGTTGGACAGGGGAGTACGAGACCCAGTACTTC
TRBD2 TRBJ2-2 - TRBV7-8 CASSLVWRGFTGELFF TGTGCCAGCAGCTTAGTTTGGCGGGGGTTCACCGGGGAGCTGTTTTTT
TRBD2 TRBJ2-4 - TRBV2 CASSDPRERAKNIQYF TGTGCCAGCAGTGACCCGCGGGAGAGGGCCAAAAACATTCAGTACTTC
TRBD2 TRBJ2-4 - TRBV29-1 CSVEDWTSGSSRNIQYF TGCAGCGTTGAAGATTGGACTAGCGGGAGTTCCAGAAACATTCAGTACTTC
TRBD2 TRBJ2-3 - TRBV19 CASSIMAGERTF TGTGCCAGTAGTATAATGGCGGGAGAGAGGACTTTT
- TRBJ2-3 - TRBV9 CASSLGVTDTQYF TGTGCCAGCAGCCTGGGGGTTACAGATACGCAGTATTTT
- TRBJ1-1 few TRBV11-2 CASSLDPGWSTEAFF TGTGCCAGCAGCTTAGATCCCGGCTGGAGCACTGAAGCTTTCTTT
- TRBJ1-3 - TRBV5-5 CASSLGPSSGNTIYF TGTGCCAGCAGCTTGGGTCCGAGCTCTGGAAACACCATATATTTT
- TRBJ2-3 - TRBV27 CASSLSGLERDTQYF TGTGCCAGCAGTTTATCGGGCCTGGAGAGAGATACGCAGTATTTT
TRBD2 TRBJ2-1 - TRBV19 CASSGGVRFF TGTGCCAGTAGCGGGGGGGTTCGGTTCTTC
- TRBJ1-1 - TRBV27 CASSLSRAVMNTEAFF TGTGCCAGCAGTTTATCTAGGGCAGTCATGAACACTGAAGCTTTCTTT
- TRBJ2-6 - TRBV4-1 CASSQVFAEGANVLTF TGCGCCAGCAGCCAAGTCTTTGCGGAGGGGGCCAACGTCCTGACTTTC
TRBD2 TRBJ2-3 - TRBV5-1 CASSPGTTDTDTQYF TGCGCCAGCAGCCCAGGGACTACAGACACAGATACGCAGTATTTT
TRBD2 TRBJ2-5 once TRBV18 CASSSSGIGTQYF TGTGCCAGCTCTTCTAGCGGGATAGGGACCCAGTACTTC
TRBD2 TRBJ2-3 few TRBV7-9 CASSLGDYTFTDTQYF TGTGCCAGCAGCTTAGGGGACTACACCTTCACAGATACGCAGTATTTT
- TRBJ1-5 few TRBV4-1 CASSQVWGQPQHF TGCGCCAGCAGCCAAGTTTGGGGTCAGCCCCAGCATTTT
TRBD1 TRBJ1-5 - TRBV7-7 CASSVTGRDNPRSQPQHF TGTGCCAGCAGCGTGACAGGGAGAGACAATCCTCGGAGTCAGCCCCAGCATTTT
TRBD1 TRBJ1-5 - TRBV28 CASSLPWTGGNQPQHF TGTGCCAGCAGTTTACCATGGACAGGGGGCAATCAGCCCCAGCATTTT
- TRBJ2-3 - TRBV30 CAWSVKSGFGDTQYF TGTGCCTGGAGTGTAAAGAGCGGGTTTGGAGATACGCAGTATTTT
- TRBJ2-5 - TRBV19 CASSMEETQYF TGTGCCAGTAGTATGGAAGAGACCCAGTACTTC
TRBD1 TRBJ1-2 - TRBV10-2 CASSESGDRGWRLYGYTF TGCGCCAGCAGTGAGTCTGGGGACAGGGGTTGGCGCCTCTATGGCTACACCTTC
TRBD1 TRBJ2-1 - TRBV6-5 CASRRQGYNEQFF TGTGCCAGCAGGCGACAGGGGTACAATGAGCAGTTCTTC